This T cell receptor (beta chain) was captured in a study of cytotoxic CD8 clonotypes in ibrutinib-treated CLL. Overall study context: The subjects consisted of roughly twelve relapsed/refractory and roughly 14 treatment-naive individuals, with 17 IGHV unmutated. Study findings and constraints: Public clonotypes were uncommon and contracted or stayed stable on treatment. Clonality increased at ibrutinib response, then returned toward baseline at progression.

Here immunoSEQ multiplex PCR was the method, and the copy in TCRdb shows in-frame clones only, minus some. The sample records under 300,000 clones, less than 85% being singletons. The CDR3 extends over 13 amino acids. The germline V gene encodes CDR1 SGDLS and CDR2 YYNGEE. V was cut by 1 base and J by 5 bases, with 8 bases left in between. Notes on this clone: No antigen is known for it.

J is TRBJ2-3 and V is TRBV9, with D unresolved. This receptor was obtained from a human donor with chronic lymphocytic leukemia. The source was PBMCs, collected at disease progression, from a patient treated with ibrutinib. CDR3 DNA: TGTGCCAGCAGCGTAAGTAGTAAAGATACGCAGTATTTT. Encoded protein: CASSVSSKDTQYF.